This T cell receptor (beta chain) was captured by sequencing in a study of blood T cells in healthy people across ages. The overall study: Template switching captured about one barcoded beta molecule per two T cells. Notes on the study in general: A roughly linear age-dependent decrease characterized TCR beta diversity per million T cells.

Using a J-beta primer mix together with a sample-barcoded 5' primer, a second PCR was run for roughly 6 to 12 cycles. CDR3-containing paired-end reads numbered at least 2.5 million in each sample. TCRdb re-analysed the 5' RACE reads in MiXCR, keeping a single row per CDR3 protein. This table has approximately 820,000 distinct CDR3 sequences, under 45% appearing once. Germline assignment: CDR1 LGHNA and CDR2 YSLEER. CDR3 length: 15 amino acids. With 0 bases removed from V and 1 base from J, the gap between germline ends came to 10 bases. As to this clonotype: The antigen remains undetermined.

Each individual donor underwent a draw of roughly 10 milliliters of peripheral blood. The source material was blood. The TCR sequence derives from a man aged 55 to 70 in good health. The gene calls are TRBV4-3 and TRBJ2-7; D ambiguous. CDR3 coding DNA: TGCGCCAGCAGCCAAGATGACTCCCCGTCCTACGAGCAGTACTTC. Protein: CASSQDDSPSYEQYF.